This record looks at one T cell receptor (beta chain) sequence and its context. These data originate in a study of blood T cell repertoires in COVID-19. Study as a whole: The origin of the acute and convalescent COVID-19 samples was the United States, Italy and Spain. PBMCs, B-cell-depleted T cells, or T cells provided the cDNA or gDNA that made up the material.

V was pared by 5 bases and J by 4 bases, with 17 bases between. CDR3 length: 15 residues. CDR1 and CDR2 (germline): MDHEN, SYDVKM. Participants reported their clinical history, and cohort assignment relied on those reports. Original analysis: Reference gene primer amplification gave nucleated cell count estimates. Measured with immunoSEQ multiplex PCR; TCRdb has only the in-frame clones, and not every one. V and J calls and clone size are those listed in that table; D and trimming were worked out from the DNA. The data hold roughly 300,000 clones, with more than 70% observed a single time. Sequencing was performed on PBMCs or T cells enriched from blood (not recorded which). The J gene is TRBJ1-2, the V gene TRBV28; D possibly corresponds to TRBD1 (6 bases). The receptor's source is a woman in her twenties or thirties who had recovered from COVID-19. The CDR3 sequence is CASSASGAGPYGYTF. Here the CDR3 DNA reads TGTGCCAGCAGTGCATCAGGGGCCGGGCCCTATGGCTACACCTTC.